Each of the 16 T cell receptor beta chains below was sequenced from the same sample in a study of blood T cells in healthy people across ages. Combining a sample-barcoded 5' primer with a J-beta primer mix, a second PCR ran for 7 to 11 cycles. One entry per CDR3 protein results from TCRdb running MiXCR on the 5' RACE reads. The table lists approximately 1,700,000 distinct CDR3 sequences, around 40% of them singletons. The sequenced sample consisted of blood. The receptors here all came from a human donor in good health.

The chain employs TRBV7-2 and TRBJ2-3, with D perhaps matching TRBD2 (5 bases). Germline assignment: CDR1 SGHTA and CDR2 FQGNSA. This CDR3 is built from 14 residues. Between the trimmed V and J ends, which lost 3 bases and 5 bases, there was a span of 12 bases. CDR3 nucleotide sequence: TGTGCCAGCAGCTTGCTGGGGAGTAAAGATACGCAGTATTTT. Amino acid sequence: CASSLLGSKDTQYF.

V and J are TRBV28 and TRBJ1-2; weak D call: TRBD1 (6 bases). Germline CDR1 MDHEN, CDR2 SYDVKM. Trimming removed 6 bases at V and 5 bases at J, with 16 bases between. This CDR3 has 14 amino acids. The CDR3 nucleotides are TGTGCCAGCAGCCTAGGGGGACGTCCATATGGCTACACCTTC. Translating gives CASSLGGRPYGYTF.

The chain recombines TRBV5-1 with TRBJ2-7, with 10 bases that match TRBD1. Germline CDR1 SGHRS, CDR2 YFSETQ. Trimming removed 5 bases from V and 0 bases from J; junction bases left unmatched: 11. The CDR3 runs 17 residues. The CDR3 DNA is TGCGCCAGCAGGGGTGGCGGGACAGGGGTGACCTCCTACGAGCAGTACTTC. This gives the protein CASRGGGTGVTSYEQYF.

The CDR3 sequence: CSAHRKPGQGTEQYF. DNA for the CDR3: TGCAGTGCTCATAGGAAACCGGGACAGGGTACCGAGCAGTACTTC. This chain uses TRBV20-1 with TRBJ2-7, with 9 bases identical to TRBD1. The trim removed 5 bases at V and 6 bases at J, leaving 14 bases unmatched. From germline, CDR1 is DFQATT and CDR2 SNEGSKA (reference sequence). The CDR3 sequence is 15 residues long.

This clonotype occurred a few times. CDR3 in amino acids: CASSATAYAEAFF. The DNA of the CDR3 is TGTGCCAGCAGCGCAACAGCGTACGCTGAAGCTTTCTTT. The chain joins TRBV7-3 to TRBJ1-1; D is undetermined. V gave up 5 bases and J gave up 6 bases, with 13 bases separating them. This CDR3 has 13 amino acids. Germline V gene lookup returns CDR1 SGHTA and CDR2 FQGTGA.

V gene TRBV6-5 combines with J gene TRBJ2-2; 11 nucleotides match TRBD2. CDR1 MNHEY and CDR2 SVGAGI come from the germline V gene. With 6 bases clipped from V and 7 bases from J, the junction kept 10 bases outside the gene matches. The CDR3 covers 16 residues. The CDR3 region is CASSSSGGALIGELFF. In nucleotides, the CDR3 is TGTGCCAGCAGCAGTAGCGGGGGGGCCTTGATCGGGGAGCTGTTTTTT.

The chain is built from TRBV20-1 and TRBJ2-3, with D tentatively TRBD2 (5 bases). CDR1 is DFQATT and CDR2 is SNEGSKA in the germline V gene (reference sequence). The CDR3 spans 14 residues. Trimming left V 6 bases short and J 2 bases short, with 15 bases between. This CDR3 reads CSAQRPPHTDTQYF. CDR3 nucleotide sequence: TGCAGTGCACAGCGGCCACCTCACACAGATACGCAGTATTTT.

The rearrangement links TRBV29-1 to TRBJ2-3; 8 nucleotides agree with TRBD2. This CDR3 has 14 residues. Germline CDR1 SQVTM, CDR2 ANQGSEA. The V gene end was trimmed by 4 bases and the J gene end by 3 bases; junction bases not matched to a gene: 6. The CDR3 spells CSVGRGGRTDTQYF. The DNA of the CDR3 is TGCAGCGTTGGCCGGGGGGGGAGAACAGATACGCAGTATTTT.

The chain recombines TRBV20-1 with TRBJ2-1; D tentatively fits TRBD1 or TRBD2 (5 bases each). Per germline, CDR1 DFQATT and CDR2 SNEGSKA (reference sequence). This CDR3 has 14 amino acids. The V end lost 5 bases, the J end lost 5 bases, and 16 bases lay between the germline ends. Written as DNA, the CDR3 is TGCAGTGCTCCCATCCGAGGGGTGGACAATGAGCAGTTCTTC. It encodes CSAPIRGVDNEQFF.

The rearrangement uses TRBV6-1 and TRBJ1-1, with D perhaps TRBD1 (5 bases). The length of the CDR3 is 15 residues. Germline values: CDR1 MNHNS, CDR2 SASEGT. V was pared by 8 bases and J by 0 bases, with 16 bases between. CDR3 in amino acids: CASPEPGTVNTEAFF. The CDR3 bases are TGTGCCAGCCCTGAACCCGGGACGGTGAACACTGAAGCTTTCTTT.

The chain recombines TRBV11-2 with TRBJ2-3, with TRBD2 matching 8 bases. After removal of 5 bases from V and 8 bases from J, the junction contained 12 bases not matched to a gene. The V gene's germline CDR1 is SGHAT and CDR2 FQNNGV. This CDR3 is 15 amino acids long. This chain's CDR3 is CASSHGGGGAGTQYF. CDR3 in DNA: TGTGCCAGCAGCCACGGGGGGGGCGGAGCGGGTACGCAGTATTTT.

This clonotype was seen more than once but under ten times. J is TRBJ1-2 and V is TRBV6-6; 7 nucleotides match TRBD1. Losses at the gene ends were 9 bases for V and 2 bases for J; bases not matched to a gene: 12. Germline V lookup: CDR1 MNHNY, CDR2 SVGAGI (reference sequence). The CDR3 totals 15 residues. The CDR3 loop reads CASQGDSYLNYGYTF. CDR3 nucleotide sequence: TGTGCCAGTCAGGGGGACAGCTACTTAAACTATGGCTACACCTTC.

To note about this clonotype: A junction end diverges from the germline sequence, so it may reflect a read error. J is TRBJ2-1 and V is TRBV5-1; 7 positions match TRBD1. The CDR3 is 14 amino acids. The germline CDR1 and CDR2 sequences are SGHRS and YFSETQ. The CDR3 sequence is CASSLGQVYNEQFF. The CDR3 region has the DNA TGTGCCAGCAGCTTAGGACAGGTATACAATGAGCAGTTCTTC.

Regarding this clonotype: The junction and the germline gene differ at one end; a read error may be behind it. The CDR3: CASSQAPDSPLHF. The CDR3 region has the DNA TGTGCCAGCAGTCAAGCCCCAGATTCACCCCTCCACTTT. The chain joins TRBV3-1 to TRBJ1-6; D remains ambiguous. The germline CDR1 and CDR2 sequences are LGHDT and YNNKEL (reference sequence). The CDR3 spans 13 residues.

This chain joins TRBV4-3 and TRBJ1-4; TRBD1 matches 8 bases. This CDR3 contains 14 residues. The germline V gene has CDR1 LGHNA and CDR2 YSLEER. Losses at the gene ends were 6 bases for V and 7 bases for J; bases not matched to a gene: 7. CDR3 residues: CASRPGGVGEKLFF. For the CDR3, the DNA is TGCGCCAGCAGGCCAGGGGGCGTGGGTGAAAAACTGTTTTTT.

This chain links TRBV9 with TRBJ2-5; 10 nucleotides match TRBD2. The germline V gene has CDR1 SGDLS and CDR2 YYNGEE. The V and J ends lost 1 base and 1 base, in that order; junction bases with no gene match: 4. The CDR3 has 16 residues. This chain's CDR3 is CASSVRTSGAQETQYF. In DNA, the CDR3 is TGTGCCAGCAGCGTACGAACTAGCGGGGCCCAAGAGACCCAGTACTTC.